The present T cell receptor beta chain was sequenced within a study of cytomegalovirus exposure and HLA in healthy donors. Study as a whole: The 130 or so validation repertoires, a later analysis reported, used the same platform as the 550 to 800 first-cohort repertoires.

TCRdb keeps only in-frame clones here, not all; method: immunoSEQ multiplex PCR. The sample has about 250,000 clones, about 87% seen once. Germline V gene lookup returns CDR1 MNHNS and CDR2 SASEGT. The CDR3 extends over 13 residues, inclusive of both ends. With regard to this clone: The CDR3 end shows no conserved phenylalanine or tryptophan, and so a read error is likely. No DNA is shown, since the ends of the CDR3 on it are uncertain; the CDR3 is the one TCRdb lists.

This sequence originates from a man younger than 35 in good health and CMV-seronegative. Specimen: PBMCs. This rearrangement joins TRBV6-1 to TRBJ1-1. The CDR3 sequence: CASSESSGISPLY.